In this sample, the clone carrying this T cell receptor (beta chain) turned up once. What it binds is not known. This entry comes from a study of T cells in localized non-small cell lung cancer. Clones were sequenced by immunoSEQ multiplex PCR, and TCRdb holds only the in-frame ones, with some missing. The sample shows about 13,000 clones, 84% of them seen only once. Whole-study findings and limits: Analysis by sequencing included only one tumor region, so heterogeneity remains possible. There was an association of higher blood T cell density with longer overall survival. The study detected a median about 60 of the top 100 tumor clones in adjacent lung. Uninvolved adjacent lung showed the highest T cell clonality, exceeding tumor.

V was pared by 0 bases and J by 2 bases, with 10 bases between. Germline values: CDR1 MNHEY, CDR2 SVGAGI. This CDR3 region has 15 residues. The source is a male donor at least 60 years old with stage I squamous cell lung carcinoma. The chain has TRBV6-5 and TRBJ1-2, with unresolved D. The sequences come from peripheral blood, collected before any cancer treatment. The CDR3 loop is CASSYSGSSNYGYTF. The CDR3 nucleotides are TGTGCCAGCAGTTACTCAGGCTCAAGCAACTATGGCTACACCTTC.